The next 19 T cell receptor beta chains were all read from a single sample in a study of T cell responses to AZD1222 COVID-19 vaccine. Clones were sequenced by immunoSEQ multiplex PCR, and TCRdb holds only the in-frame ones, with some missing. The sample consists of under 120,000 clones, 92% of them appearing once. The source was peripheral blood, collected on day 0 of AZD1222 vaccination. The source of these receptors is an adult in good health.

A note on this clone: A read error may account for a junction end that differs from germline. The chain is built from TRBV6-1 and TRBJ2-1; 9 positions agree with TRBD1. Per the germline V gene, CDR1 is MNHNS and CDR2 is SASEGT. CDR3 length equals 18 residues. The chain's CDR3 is CASTEKLRDRATYNEQFF. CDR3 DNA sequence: TGTGCCAGCACTGAAAAACTCCGGGACAGGGCCACATACAATGAGCAGTTCTTC.

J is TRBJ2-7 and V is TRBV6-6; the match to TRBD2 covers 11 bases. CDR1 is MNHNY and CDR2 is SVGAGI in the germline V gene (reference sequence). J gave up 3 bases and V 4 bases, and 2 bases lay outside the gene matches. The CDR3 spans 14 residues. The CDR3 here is CASSFLAGGYEQYF. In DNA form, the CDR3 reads TGTGCCAGCAGTTTTCTAGCGGGGGGCTACGAGCAGTACTTC.

This CDR3 reads CASSSTGANYGYTF. Here the CDR3 DNA reads TGTGCCAGCAGCTCGACGGGAGCTAACTATGGCTACACCTTC. V gene TRBV5-6 combines with J gene TRBJ1-2, with D hard to call. V lost 3 bases and J 0 bases, leaving 9 bases between the germline ends. CDR1 SGHDT and CDR2 YYEEEE come from the germline V gene. The CDR3 is made up of 14 amino acids.

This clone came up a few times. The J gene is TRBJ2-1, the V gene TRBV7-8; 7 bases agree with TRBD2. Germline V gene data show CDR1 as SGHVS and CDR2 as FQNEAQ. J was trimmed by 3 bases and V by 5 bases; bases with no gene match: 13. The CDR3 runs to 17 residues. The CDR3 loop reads CASSPAVGLAVYNEQFF. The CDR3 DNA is TGTGCCAGCAGCCCAGCGGTAGGCCTAGCGGTCTACAATGAGCAGTTCTTC.

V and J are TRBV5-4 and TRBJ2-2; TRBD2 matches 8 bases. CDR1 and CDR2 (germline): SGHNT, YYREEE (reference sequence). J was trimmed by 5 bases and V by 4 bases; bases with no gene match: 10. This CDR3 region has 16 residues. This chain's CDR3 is CASSTDISGNTGELFF. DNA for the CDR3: TGTGCCAGCAGCACGGATATTAGCGGGAATACCGGGGAGCTGTTTTTT.

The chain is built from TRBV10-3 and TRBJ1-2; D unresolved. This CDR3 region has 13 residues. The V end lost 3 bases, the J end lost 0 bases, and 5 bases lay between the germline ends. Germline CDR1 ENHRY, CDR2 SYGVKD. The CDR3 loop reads CAISDGTNYGYTF. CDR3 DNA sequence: TGTGCCATCAGTGACGGGACTAACTATGGCTACACCTTC.

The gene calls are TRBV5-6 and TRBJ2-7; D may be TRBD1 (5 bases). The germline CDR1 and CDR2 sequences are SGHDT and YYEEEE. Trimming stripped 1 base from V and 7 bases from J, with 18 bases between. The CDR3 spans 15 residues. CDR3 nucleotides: TGTGCCAGCAGCTTGAACAGGCCGGTCCTAAAAGAGCAGTACTTC. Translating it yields CASSLNRPVLKEQYF.

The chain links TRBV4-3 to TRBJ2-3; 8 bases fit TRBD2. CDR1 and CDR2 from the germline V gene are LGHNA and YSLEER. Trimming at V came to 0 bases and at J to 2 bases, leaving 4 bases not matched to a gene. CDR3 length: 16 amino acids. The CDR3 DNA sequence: TGCGCCAGCAGCCAAGATTCCGGGAGGGACACAGATACGCAGTATTTT. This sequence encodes CASSQDSGRDTDTQYF.

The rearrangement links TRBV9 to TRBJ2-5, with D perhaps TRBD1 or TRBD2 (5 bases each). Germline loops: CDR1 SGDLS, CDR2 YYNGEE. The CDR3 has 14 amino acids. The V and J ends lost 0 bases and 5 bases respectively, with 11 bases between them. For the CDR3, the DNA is TGTGCCAGCAGCGTAGCCGGGGCCCGGGAGACCCAGTACTTC. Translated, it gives CASSVAGARETQYF.

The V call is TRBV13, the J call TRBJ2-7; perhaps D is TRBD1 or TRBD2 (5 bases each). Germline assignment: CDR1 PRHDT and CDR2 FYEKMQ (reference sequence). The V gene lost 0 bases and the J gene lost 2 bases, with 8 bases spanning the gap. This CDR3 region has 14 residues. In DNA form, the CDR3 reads TGTGCCAGCAGCTTAGGGAGGGGTACCTACGAGCAGTACTTC. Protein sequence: CASSLGRGTYEQYF.

The CDR3 protein is CASSQADTQYF. In DNA form, the CDR3 reads TGTGCCAGCAGCCAAGCTGATACGCAGTATTTT. This chain links TRBV12-3 or TRBV12-4 with TRBJ2-3; D is undetermined. The CDR3 is made up of 11 amino acids. V was cut by 6 bases and J by 6 bases, with 7 bases left in between.

The CDR3 region is CASSLERRETQYF. DNA for the CDR3: TGTGCCAGCAGCTTAGAGCGGCGGGAGACCCAGTACTTC. The rearrangement uses TRBV7-2 and TRBJ2-5; D might be TRBD2 (5 bases). The V gene lost 1 base and the J gene lost 5 bases, with 8 bases spanning the gap. Germline lookup yields CDR1 SGHTA and CDR2 FQGNSA. This CDR3 has 13 residues.

The DNA of the CDR3 is TGCGCCAGCAGCCAAGGCAGTTACAATGAGCAGTTCTTC. Translating it yields CASSQGSYNEQFF. The chain combines TRBV4-3 with TRBJ2-1; D unclear. V lost 1 base and J 4 bases, leaving 5 bases between the germline ends. Germline assignment: CDR1 LGHNA and CDR2 YSLEER. The CDR3 length is 13 residues.

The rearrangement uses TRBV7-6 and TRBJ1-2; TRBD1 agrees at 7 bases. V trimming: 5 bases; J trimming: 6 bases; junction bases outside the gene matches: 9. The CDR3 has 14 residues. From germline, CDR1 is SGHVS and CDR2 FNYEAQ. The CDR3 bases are TGTGCCAGCAGCGAAAGACAGGGACGAGATGGCTACACCTTC. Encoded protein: CASSERQGRDGYTF.

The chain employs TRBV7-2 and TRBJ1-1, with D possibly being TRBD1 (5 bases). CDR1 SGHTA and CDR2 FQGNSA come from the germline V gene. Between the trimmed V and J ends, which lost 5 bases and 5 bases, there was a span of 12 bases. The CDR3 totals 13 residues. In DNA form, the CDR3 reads TGTGCCAGCAGCCCGACAGCCCGGACTGAAGCTTTCTTT. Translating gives CASSPTARTEAFF. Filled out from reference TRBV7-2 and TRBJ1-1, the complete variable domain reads GAGVSQSPSNKVTEKGKDVELRCDPISGHTALYWYRQSLGQGLEFLIYFQGNSAPDKSGLPSDRFSAERTGGSVSTLTIQRTQQEDSAVYLCASSPTARTEAFFGQGTRLTVV.

CDR3 sequence reads: CASSYLIGGRGYGYTF. DNA for the CDR3: TGTGCCAGTAGTTACCTTATAGGGGGAAGGGGCTATGGCTACACCTTC. The chain joins TRBV19 to TRBJ1-2; maybe TRBD1 (6 bases). The germline gives CDR1 LNHDA, CDR2 SQIVND (reference sequence). V was clipped by 5 bases and J by 4 bases, with 20 bases between them. The CDR3 length is 16 residues.

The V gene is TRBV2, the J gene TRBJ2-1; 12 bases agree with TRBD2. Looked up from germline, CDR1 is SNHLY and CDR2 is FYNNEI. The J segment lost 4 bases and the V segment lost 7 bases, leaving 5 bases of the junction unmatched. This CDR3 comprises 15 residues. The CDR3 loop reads CASNPLAGGYNEQFF. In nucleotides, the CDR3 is TGTGCCAGCAACCCACTAGCGGGGGGTTACAATGAGCAGTTCTTC.

CDR3 in DNA: TGTGCCAGCAGTTCGGCAGGCTCCTACGAGCAGTACTTC. This translates into CASSSAGSYEQYF. The J gene is TRBJ2-7, the V gene TRBV6-2 or TRBV6-3; D gene ambiguous. This CDR3 contains 13 residues. Germline V gene data show CDR1 as MNHEY and CDR2 as SVGEGT. Trimming cost V 4 bases and J 0 bases, with 7 bases left between them.

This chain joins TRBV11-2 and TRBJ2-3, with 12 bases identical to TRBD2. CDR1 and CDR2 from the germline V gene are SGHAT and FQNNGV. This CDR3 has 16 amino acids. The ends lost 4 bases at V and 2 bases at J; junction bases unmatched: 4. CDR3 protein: CASSSTSGGLTDTQYF. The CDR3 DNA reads TGTGCCAGCAGCTCAACTAGCGGGGGGCTCACAGATACGCAGTATTTT.